One sample yielded the 15 T cell receptor beta chains listed below, sequenced in a study of OX40 agonist ivuxolimab in advanced cancers. The repertoire was sequenced with immunoSEQ multiplex PCR; TCRdb's copy has only in-frame clones and lacks some. The sample consists of some 65,000 clones, about 88% of them appearing once. The material was CD4+ or CD8+ T cells sorted from blood, obtained in a trial of the OX40 agonist ivuxolimab. The source is an adult with an advanced solid tumor such as melanoma, head and neck, liver or kidney cancer.

J is TRBJ2-7 and V is TRBV7-6, with 9 positions matching TRBD2. Germline V gives CDR1 SGHVS, CDR2 FNYEAQ. Trimming removed 8 bases from V and 7 bases from J; junction bases left unmatched: 15. This CDR3 contains 15 residues. The CDR3 DNA sequence: TGTGCCAGCGCATTGCTGGCGGGAGGGATGGGGGAGCAGTACTTC. Protein product: CASALLAGGMGEQYF.

V is TRBV4-1 and J is TRBJ2-7; 9 bases line up with TRBD2. Germline-derived CDR1 and CDR2 are MGHRA and YSYEKL. V lost 0 bases and J lost 6; bases outside the gene matches: 6. The CDR3 sequence is 15 residues long. CDR3 coding DNA: TGCGCCAGCAGCCAAGAGGCAAGGACTAGCGCCGAGCAGTACTTC. The encoded protein is CASSQEARTSAEQYF.

V usage is TRBV9 and J usage is TRBJ2-7, with D unclear. Trimming cost V 3 bases and J 4 bases, with 8 bases left between them. The CDR3 sequence is 12 residues long. The germline V gene encodes CDR1 SGDLS and CDR2 YYNGEE. In DNA form, the CDR3 reads TGTGCCAGCAGCGCAGTGGGTTACGAGCAGTACTTC. Its translation: CASSAVGYEQYF. Full variable domain (rest looked up from reference TRBV9 and TRBJ2-7): DSGVTQTPKHLITATGQRVTLRCSPRSGDLSVYWYQQSLDQGLQFLIQYYNGEERAKGNILERFSAQQFPDLHSELNLSSLELGDSALYFCASSAVGYEQYFGPGTRLTVT.

This sequence joins TRBV18 and TRBJ2-5, with a tentative D call TRBD2 (7 bases). This CDR3 contains 15 residues. The V and J ends lost 4 bases and 3 bases respectively, with 15 bases between them. Germline V gene lookup returns CDR1 KGHSH and CDR2 LQKENI. CDR3 DNA sequence: TGTGCCAGCTCACTTTCCGGGGGGCGGAAAGAGACCCAGTACTTC. Amino acid sequence: CASSLSGGRKETQYF.

This chain uses TRBV29-1 with TRBJ2-3, with a weak D call TRBD2 (8 bases). Germline assignment: CDR1 SQVTM and CDR2 ANQGSEA. The CDR3 has 17 amino acids. Trimming stripped 8 bases from V and 2 bases from J, with 26 bases between. CDR3 protein: CSTRRVPREGATDTQYF. In nucleotides, the CDR3 is TGCAGCACCAGAAGGGTCCCCCGGGAGGGGGCCACAGATACGCAGTATTTT.

This clone was picked up one time. The chain is built from TRBV4-1 and TRBJ2-1; 7 nucleotides match TRBD2. The V and J ends lost 5 bases and 7 bases, in that order; junction bases with no gene match: 11. CDR3 length: 15 residues. CDR1 is MGHRA, CDR2 YSYEKL, per germline. CDR3 sequence: CASSSLAASGNEQFF. CDR3 coding DNA: TGCGCCAGCAGCTCTCTAGCGGCCTCTGGGAATGAGCAGTTCTTC.

The rearrangement links TRBV2 to TRBJ2-2; 8 positions agree with TRBD2. Per the germline V gene, CDR1 is SNHLY and CDR2 is FYNNEI. J was trimmed by 7 bases and V by 5 bases; bases with no gene match: 12. The CDR3 covers 16 residues. The DNA for the CDR3 is TGTGCCAGCAGTCTCGGGGTAGCGGGGCTGGGCGGGGAGCTGTTTTTT. Protein product: CASSLGVAGLGGELFF.

Comment on this clone: This sample includes further DNA sequences coding for the same CDR3. The rearrangement uses TRBV5-1 and TRBJ1-1; D gene unclear. V lost 0 bases and J 2 bases, leaving 5 bases between the germline ends. The CDR3 sequence is 13 residues long. CDR1 and CDR2 (germline): SGHRS, YFSETQ. The CDR3 DNA sequence: TGCGCCAGCAGCTTGGGGGGAAACACTGAAGCTTTCTTT. It encodes CASSLGGNTEAFF.

The rearrangement joins TRBV27 to TRBJ1-5; D remains unclear. The germline V gene encodes CDR1 MNHEY and CDR2 SMNVEV (reference sequence). CDR3 length equals 14 residues. Trimming cost V 5 bases and J 2 bases, with 10 bases left between them. CDR3 coding DNA: TGTGCCAGCAGTCCTAAGGTGGGCAATCAGCCCCAGCATTTT. Translation: CASSPKVGNQPQHF.

This clone was recorded only once. This chain connects TRBV27 to TRBJ2-7; no clear D gene. CDR1 MNHEY and CDR2 SMNVEV come from the germline V gene (reference sequence). The V end lost 5 bases, the J end lost 0 bases, and 5 bases lay between the germline ends. The CDR3 sequence is 12 residues long. CDR3 DNA: TGTGCCAGCAGTAAAAGCTCCTACGAGCAGTACTTC. Protein product: CASSKSSYEQYF.

This chain uses TRBV9 with TRBJ2-5; TRBD1 is a possible D gene (6 bases). Looked up from germline, CDR1 is SGDLS and CDR2 is YYNGEE. The V end was cut by 8 bases, the J end by 0 bases, with 17 bases between. The CDR3 spans 15 residues. The CDR3 DNA is TGTGCCAGTACAACCGGGACAAAGTACCAAGAGACCCAGTACTTC. It codes for CASTTGTKYQETQYF.

The CDR3: CASGDRGPENEQFF. CDR3 coding DNA: TGCGCCAGCGGAGACAGGGGCCCTGAAAATGAGCAGTTCTTC. The rearrangement links TRBV10-2 to TRBJ2-1; 8 bases match TRBD1. Unmatched junction bases numbered 10, after V lost 8 bases and J lost 7 bases. The V gene's germline CDR1 is WSHSY and CDR2 SAAADI. This CDR3 contains 14 residues.

The V gene is TRBV4-2, the J gene TRBJ2-2; D is unresolved. V lost 4 bases and J 3 bases, leaving 9 bases between the germline ends. Germline V gene sequence: CDR1 LGHNA, CDR2 YNFKEQ. This CDR3 is built from 14 residues. The CDR3: CASSPLEDTGELFF. CDR3 nucleotide sequence: TGTGCCAGCAGCCCTTTAGAGGACACCGGGGAGCTGTTTTTT.

The V gene is TRBV7-9, the J gene TRBJ2-7; 9 bases align to TRBD1. V was pared by 5 bases and J by 6 bases, with 8 bases of the junction left unmatched. This CDR3 spans 14 amino acids. Per the germline V gene, CDR1 is SEHNR and CDR2 is FQNEAQ (reference sequence). CDR3 residues: CASSRPGQGREQYF. The CDR3 nucleotides read TGTGCCAGCAGCAGACCGGGACAGGGCCGCGAGCAGTACTTC. The full variable domain, in which reference TRBV7-9 and TRBJ2-7 provide the parts outside the CDR3, is DTGVSQNPRHKITKRGQNVTFRCDPISEHNRLYWYRQTLGQGPEFLTYFQNEAQLEKSRLLSDRFSAERPKGSFSTLEIQRTEQGDSAMYLCASSRPGQGREQYFGPGTRLTVT.

The J gene is TRBJ2-5, the V gene TRBV29-1; 9 bases match TRBD1. CDR3 size: 17 residues. J lost 5 bases, V lost 4 bases, and 17 bases had no gene match. Germline CDR1 reads SQVTM; CDR2 reads ANQGSEA. The CDR3 region is CSVVGFAAGTGWETQYF. The CDR3 bases are TGCAGCGTTGTGGGATTCGCCGCCGGGACAGGGTGGGAGACCCAGTACTTC.